These 9 T cell receptor beta chains share one sample of origin, sequenced in a study of T cells in Graves' hyperthyroidism and ophthalmopathy. Researchers took RNA transcripts and amplified the TCR beta CDR3 regions from them. A first-round RT-PCR of the TCR CDR3 used the HTBI primer set. TCRdb ran MiXCR on the multiplex PCR reads and lists one entry per CDR3 protein. The sample records 95,000 to 110,000 distinct CDR3 sequences, around 50% being singletons. The sequencing input was blood. Receptors originate from a man in his forties with Graves' hyperthyroidism.

This clonotype was observed a few times. The chain employs TRBV4-3 and TRBJ2-1; 9 positions agree with TRBD2. CDR3 size: 16 residues. Trimming at V came to 0 bases and at J to 4 bases, leaving 4 bases not matched to a gene. Germline V gene data show CDR1 as LGHNA and CDR2 as YSLEER. CDR3 nucleotide sequence: TGCGCCAGCAGCCAAGACTGGCTAGCGGGGTACAATGAGCAGTTCTTC. Translation gives CASSQDWLAGYNEQFF.

Ten or more counts support this clonotype. The chain is built from TRBV19 and TRBJ1-2, with D possibly matching TRBD1 (5 bases). There are 16 residues in the CDR3. Germline-derived CDR1 and CDR2 are LNHDA and SQIVND (reference sequence). Trimming took 3 bases from V and 0 from J, leaving 14 bases between them. For the CDR3, the DNA is TGTGCCAGTAGTATCGGGAACCAGGGTCCTAACTATGGCTACACCTTC. The encoded protein is CASSIGNQGPNYGYTF. Using reference TRBV19 and TRBJ1-2 for the parts outside the CDR3, the full variable domain is DGGITQSPKYLFRKEGQNVTLSCEQNLNHDAMYWYRQDPGQGLRLIYYSQIVNDFQKGDIAEGYSVSREKKESFPLTVTSAQKNPTAFYLCASSIGNQGPNYGYTFGSGTRLTVV.

This clonotype was counted at least ten times. The V call is TRBV27, the J call TRBJ2-7; D ambiguous. The CDR3 is 11 residues long. Germline CDR1 is MNHEY and CDR2 is SMNVEV (reference sequence). Trimming left V 2 bases short and J 5 bases short, with 4 bases between. The DNA of the CDR3 is TGTGCCAGCAGTTTAGGGAACGAGCAGTACTTC. Protein product: CASSLGNEQYF.

Notes on this clonotype: One end of the junction is discordant with germline, which a read error may explain. This chain links TRBV7-8 with TRBJ2-5, with 8 bases fitting TRBD1. CDR1 and CDR2 from the germline V gene are SGHVS and FQNEAQ. The CDR3 runs 13 residues. The CDR3: CVSSPQGEEAQYF. In nucleotides, the CDR3 is TGTGTCAGCAGCCCACAGGGGGAAGAGGCCCAGTACTTC.

This clonotype was observed a few times. The chain recombines TRBV30 with TRBJ2-1; 10 bases map to TRBD1. This CDR3 contains 14 residues. Per germline, CDR1 GTSNPN and CDR2 SVGIG (reference sequence). With 1 base clipped from V and 3 bases from J, the junction kept 0 bases outside the gene matches. In DNA form, the CDR3 reads TGTGCCTGGAGTGGGACAGGGGGCTACAATGAGCAGTTCTTC. Protein sequence: CAWSGTGGYNEQFF.

The V and J genes are TRBV7-9 and TRBJ2-1; 11 nucleotides line up with TRBD2. The length of the CDR3 is 14 residues. The J segment lost 10 bases and the V segment lost 3 bases, leaving 5 bases of the junction unmatched. Germline CDR1 reads SEHNR; CDR2 reads FQNEAQ (reference sequence). The CDR3, as DNA: TGTGCCAGCAGCTTCCTAGCGGGGGGCCAAGAGCAGTTCTTC. Its translation is CASSFLAGGQEQFF.

The chain couples TRBV20-1 to TRBJ2-7, with TRBD1 matching 9 bases. The germline gives CDR1 DFQATT, CDR2 SNEGSKA (reference sequence). V lost 0 bases to trimming and J lost 7 bases; unmatched junction nucleotides: 7. CDR3 length equals 14 residues. This CDR3 reads CSARDSGDREEQYF. Here the CDR3 DNA reads TGCAGTGCTAGAGATTCAGGGGACAGGGAGGAGCAGTACTTC.

About this clonotype: A much more abundant neighbour one base away suggests this may be a read error. The chain is built from TRBV28 and TRBJ2-1; no definite D call. V lost 10 bases and J 6 bases, leaving 10 bases between the germline ends. Germline V gene data show CDR1 as MDHEN and CDR2 as SYDVKM. The CDR3 has 11 amino acids. CDR3 loop: CATLRCNEQFF. CDR3 bases: TGTGCCACCCTGAGATGCAATGAGCAGTTCTTC.

This clonotype was recorded only once. The J gene is TRBJ2-3, the V gene TRBV2; TRBD2 aligns across 9 bases. The CDR3 contains 14 residues. Germline lookup yields CDR1 SNHLY and CDR2 FYNNEI. J was trimmed by 2 bases and V by 7 bases; bases with no gene match: 4. The CDR3 reads CASISGRLTDTQYF. CDR3 nucleotides: TGTGCCAGCATCAGCGGGAGGCTCACAGATACGCAGTATTTT. The entire variable domain, with the rest obtained from reference TRBV2 and TRBJ2-3, is as follows: EPEVTQTPSHQVTQMGQEVILRCVPISNHLYFYWYRQILGQKVEFLVSFYNNEISEKSEIFDDQFSVERPDGSNFTLKIRSTKLEDSAMYFCASISGRLTDTQYFGPGTRLTVL.